The 16 T cell receptor beta chains reported below all come from one sample, sequenced in a study of blood T cell repertoires in COVID-19. Sequencing used immunoSEQ multiplex PCR; TCRdb keeps in-frame clones, though not all of them. The sample has 350,000 to 400,000 clones, approximately 90% seen once. Sequencing used PBMCs or T cells enriched from blood (not recorded which). The source is a woman between 35 and 50 years old who had been exposed to COVID-19.

The chain uses TRBV5-6 and TRBJ1-1, with a tentative D call TRBD1 (6 bases). V lost 0 bases to trimming and J lost 4 bases, with 19 bases between them. CDR1 is SGHDT, CDR2 YYEEEE, per germline. CDR3 length: 17 amino acids. CDR3 nucleotide sequence: TGTGCCAGCAGCTTGGGGGGTGGGTACAGGGTAGGCACTGAAGCTTTCTTT. Translation: CASSLGGGYRVGTEAFF.

The chain recombines TRBV2 with TRBJ1-4; possibly TRBD1 for D (6 bases). Deletions cut 6 bases from V and 2 bases from J, with 13 bases between. Germline V lookup: CDR1 SNHLY, CDR2 FYNNEI. The CDR3 totals 15 residues. CDR3 sequence (DNA): TGTGCCAGCAGGCCGACAGGCATCACTAATGAAAAACTGTTTTTT. Translating gives CASRPTGITNEKLFF.

The J gene is TRBJ1-3, the V gene TRBV29-1; TRBD1 matches at 9 bases. Per germline, CDR1 SQVTM and CDR2 ANQGSEA. CDR3 length equals 16 residues. Unmatched junction bases numbered 10, after V lost 7 bases and J lost 0 bases. CDR3 loop: CSAYGDREASGNTIYF. CDR3 bases: TGCAGCGCCTACGGGGACAGGGAAGCCTCTGGAAACACCATATATTTT. The full variable domain, its missing parts supplied by reference TRBV29-1 and TRBJ1-3, is SAVISQKPSRDICQRGTSLTIQCQVDSQVTMMFWYRQQPGQSLTLIATANQGSEATYESGFVIDKFPISRPNLTFSTLTVSNMSPEDSSIYLCSAYGDREASGNTIYFGEGSWLTVV.

This clone was seen only once. The CDR3 reads CASSPRAREGYTF. CDR3 nucleotide sequence: TGTGCCAGCAGTCCCAGGGCCCGCGAGGGCTACACCTTC. This rearrangement joins TRBV12-3 or TRBV12-4 to TRBJ1-2; tentative D call: TRBD1 (5 bases). Trimming left V 5 bases short and J 8 bases short, with 15 bases between. The CDR3 is 13 amino acids.

The count of this clone is one. The gene calls are TRBV7-9 and TRBJ2-7, with D perhaps matching TRBD1 (5 bases). Trimming shortened V by 4 bases and J by 3 bases, and 16 bases separated the two germline ends. Germline CDR1 and CDR2: SEHNR and FQNEAQ (reference sequence). This CDR3 has 15 residues. CDR3 protein: CASSSQDSRNYEQYF. CDR3 in DNA: TGTGCCAGCAGCTCTCAAGACAGTCGAAACTACGAGCAGTACTTC.

J is TRBJ2-7 and V is TRBV19; 8 bases match TRBD2. J gave up 0 bases and V 0 bases, and 4 bases lay outside the gene matches. This CDR3 has 16 residues. From germline, CDR1 is LNHDA and CDR2 SQIVND (reference sequence). The CDR3 reads CASSIDLTSGSYEQYF. The CDR3 nucleotides are TGTGCCAGTAGTATAGATCTAACTAGCGGCTCCTACGAGCAGTACTTC.

This sequence joins TRBV6-5 and TRBJ2-7; a possible D gene is TRBD2 (6 bases). Germline CDR1 is MNHEY and CDR2 is SVGAGI. CDR3 length: 14 amino acids. Trimming cost V 10 bases and J 1 base, with 17 bases left between them. The CDR3 spells CATHTGGSSYEQYF. In nucleotides, the CDR3 is TGTGCCACTCATACTGGGGGGTCTTCCTACGAGCAGTACTTC.

The chain recombines TRBV5-1 with TRBJ1-2, with 12 nucleotides matching TRBD1. In germline, CDR1 is SGHRS, CDR2 YFSETQ. After removal of 3 bases from V and 5 bases from J, the junction contained 5 bases not matched to a gene. The CDR3 is 15 residues long. CDR3 in DNA: TGCGCCAGCAGCTGGGACAGGGGGCAGGGTTATGGCTACACCTTC. Translating gives CASSWDRGQGYGYTF.

The CDR3 loop reads CASSREQGNTEAFF. The CDR3 bases are TGTGCCAGCAGCCGGGAACAGGGAAACACTGAAGCTTTCTTT. The rearrangement joins TRBV11-3 to TRBJ1-1, with D possibly TRBD1 on 6 matching bases. Per the germline V gene, CDR1 is SGHNT and CDR2 is YENEEA. V lost 5 bases and J lost 2, with 12 bases in between. This CDR3 is 14 amino acids long.

V is TRBV18 and J is TRBJ2-1, with 7 bases identical to TRBD2. Germline values: CDR1 KGHSH, CDR2 LQKENI. Trimming took 3 bases from V and 2 from J; bases not matched to a gene: 10. CDR3 length equals 17 residues. The CDR3 protein is CASSPRSRLAAYNEQFF. The CDR3 nucleotides read TGTGCCAGCTCACCCCGAAGTAGGCTAGCGGCCTACAATGAGCAGTTCTTC.

V usage is TRBV6-4 and J usage is TRBJ2-1; D is possibly TRBD2 (6 bases). Germline V gene sequence: CDR1 MRHNA, CDR2 SNTAGT. The CDR3 spans 15 residues. Trimming left V 2 bases short and J 5 bases short, with 13 bases between. The CDR3 sequence: CASSDGTGANNEQFF. The CDR3 nucleotides read TGTGCCAGCAGTGACGGGACTGGGGCCAACAATGAGCAGTTCTTC.

This clone turned up a few times. The CDR3 DNA reads as TGTGCCAGCAGCTTAGATCCCGGCACTGAAGCTTTCTTT. This sequence encodes CASSLDPGTEAFF. The chain combines TRBV11-2 with TRBJ1-1; D remains ambiguous. The V end was cut by 0 bases, the J end by 4 bases, with 6 bases between. The CDR3 extends over 13 amino acids. From germline, CDR1 is SGHAT and CDR2 FQNNGV. The full variable domain, its missing parts supplied by reference TRBV11-2 and TRBJ1-1, is EAGVAQSPRYKIIEKRQSVAFWCNPISGHATLYWYQQILGQGPKLLIQFQNNGVVDDSQLPKDRFSAERLKGVDSTLKIQPAKLEDSAVYLCASSLDPGTEAFFGQGTRLTVV.

This clone was seen only a few times. The gene calls are TRBV27 and TRBJ1-5; no reliable D call. Germline assignment: CDR1 MNHEY and CDR2 SMNVEV (reference sequence). This CDR3 contains 15 residues. V was clipped by 6 bases and J by 6 bases, with 18 bases between them. The CDR3 is CASSPEGGGSQPQHF. In nucleotides, the CDR3 is TGTGCCAGCAGCCCCGAGGGAGGCGGGAGTCAGCCCCAGCATTTT.

The chain has TRBV2 and TRBJ2-7; TRBD1 might be the D (5 bases). The CDR3 is 14 amino acids. The V gene's germline CDR1 is SNHLY and CDR2 FYNNEI. Trimming pared 3 bases from V and 6 bases from J, leaving 15 bases between. CDR3 DNA: TGTGCCAGCAGTGACGGTCAGGGCCCCCTCGAGCAGTACTTC. Its protein is CASSDGQGPLEQYF.

The CDR3 protein is CASSLFPGGEKLFF. DNA for the CDR3: TGTGCCAGCAGCTTATTTCCTGGCGGGGAAAAACTGTTTTTT. The chain joins TRBV7-3 to TRBJ1-4; D gene uncertain. V shed 2 bases and J shed 8 bases, with 12 bases lying between them. Per germline, CDR1 SGHTA and CDR2 FQGTGA. The length of the CDR3 is 14 residues.

The count of this clone is one. The rearrangement joins TRBV2 to TRBJ1-5, with D possibly being TRBD1 (5 bases). CDR1 is SNHLY, CDR2 FYNNEI, per germline. V dropped 6 bases and J dropped 9 bases, with 12 bases sitting between them. This CDR3 comprises 12 residues. The CDR3 DNA follows: TGTGCCAGCAGCGTCAGGGTAGGGCCCCAGCATTTT. It encodes CASSVRVGPQHF. Full variable domain (outside the CDR3, taken from reference TRBV2 and TRBJ1-5): EPEVTQTPSHQVTQMGQEVILRCVPISNHLYFYWYRQILGQKVEFLVSFYNNEISEKSEIFDDQFSVERPDGSNFTLKIRSTKLEDSAMYFCASSVRVGPQHFGDGTRLSIL.